The present T cell receptor beta chain was sequenced within a study of T cells in Graves' hyperthyroidism and ophthalmopathy. Study information: Peripheral blood was acquired at first diagnosis, ahead of any therapy whatsoever. Notes on the study in general: Blood also contained most expanded thyroid clonotypes above 0.001.

Template material for amplifying TCR beta CDR3 regions consisted of RNA transcripts. The study used the HTBI primer set for a first-round RT-PCR of the TCR CDR3. TCRdb independently ran MiXCR on the multiplex PCR reads; one entry per CDR3 protein. The top ten hold 7% to 9% of the sample, which has about 290,000 distinct CDR3 sequences, approximately 13% seen once. Graves' hyperthyroidism without ophthalmopathy progression within 18 months was termed stable. Every diagnosis used clinical symptoms, serum thyroxine and TRAb, thyroid ultrasound and orbital computed tomography. This clonotype has more than one count but fewer than ten. What it binds is unknown. Looked up from germline, CDR1 is KGHSY and CDR2 is FQNENV. The CDR3 spans 14 residues. With 5 bases clipped from V and 3 bases from J, the junction kept 4 bases outside the gene matches.

The gene calls are TRBV16 and TRBJ2-7; 10 bases line up with TRBD2. Material: blood. The source is a woman aged 40 to 50 with Graves' hyperthyroidism. CDR3 sequence reads: CASSAASGGYEQYF. The CDR3, as DNA: TGTGCCAGCAGCGCCGCTAGCGGGGGCTACGAGCAGTACTTC. Based on the CDR3 plus reference TRBV16 and TRBJ2-7, the full variable domain is GEEVAQTPKHLVRGEGQKAKLYCAPIKGHSYVFWYQQVLKNEFKFLISFQNENVFDETGMPKERFSAKCLPNSPCSLEIQATKLEDSAVYFCASSAASGGYEQYFGPGTRLTVT.